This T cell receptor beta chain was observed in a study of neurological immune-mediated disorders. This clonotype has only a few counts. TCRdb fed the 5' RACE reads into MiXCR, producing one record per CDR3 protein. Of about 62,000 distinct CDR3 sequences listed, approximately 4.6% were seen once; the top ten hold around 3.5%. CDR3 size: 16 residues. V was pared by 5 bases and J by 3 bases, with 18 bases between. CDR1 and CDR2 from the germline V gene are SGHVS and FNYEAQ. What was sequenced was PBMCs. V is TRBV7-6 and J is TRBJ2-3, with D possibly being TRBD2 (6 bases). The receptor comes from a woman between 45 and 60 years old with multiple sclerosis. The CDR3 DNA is TGTGCCAGCAGCGCTTCGCGGATGGGAGGTACAGATACGCAGTATTTT. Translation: CASSASRMGGTDTQYF.